One sample yielded the 30 T cell receptor beta chains listed below, sequenced in a study of blood T cell repertoires in COVID-19. Sequencing was performed with immunoSEQ multiplex PCR; in TCRdb, only in-frame clones are kept and a portion is missing. The sample consists of more than 300,000 clones, 87% of them appearing once. The sample taken for sequencing was peripheral blood. Receptors were obtained from a woman in her twenties or thirties with COVID-19, enrolled during active disease.

The chain employs TRBV28 and TRBJ2-3; maybe TRBD2 (5 bases). Germline V CDR1 and CDR2: MDHEN, SYDVKM. The CDR3 has 14 residues. V lost 2 bases, J lost 1 base, and 7 bases lay in between. Written as DNA, the CDR3 is TGTGCCAGCAGTTTAGCGGGTCGCACAGATACGCAGTATTTT. Its protein is CASSLAGRTDTQYF.

This sequence joins TRBV30 and TRBJ1-5; the match to TRBD1 covers 9 bases. The CDR3 has 13 residues. Germline assignment: CDR1 GTSNPN and CDR2 SVGIG (reference sequence). The junction had 3 bases not matched to a gene; V was cut back by 2 bases and J by 7 bases. The CDR3 sequence is CAWSLGQGQPQHF. The DNA of the CDR3 is TGTGCCTGGAGTTTGGGACAGGGCCAGCCCCAGCATTTT.

The rearrangement joins TRBV4-1 to TRBJ1-4; D unclear. Looked up from germline, CDR1 is MGHRA and CDR2 is YSYEKL. Trimming stripped 1 base from V and 3 bases from J, with 12 bases between. This CDR3 spans 16 amino acids. The CDR3 DNA reads as TGCGCCAGCAGCCAAGGAACCGGCAGCGCTAATGAAAAACTGTTTTTT. Protein: CASSQGTGSANEKLFF.

The chain carries TRBV10-3 and TRBJ2-1; 12 nucleotides align to TRBD2. The CDR3 sequence is 17 residues long. Germline CDR1 ENHRY, CDR2 SYGVKD. After removal of 2 bases from V and 6 bases from J, the junction contained 8 bases not matched to a gene. As DNA, the CDR3 is TGTGCCATCAGTGAGGTCCCAACTAGCGGGAGGATCAATGAGCAGTTCTTC. Translation: CAISEVPTSGRINEQFF.

This clone was seen just once. The rearrangement links TRBV27 to TRBJ2-1; 8 bases match TRBD1. V shed 2 bases and J 2 bases; nucleotides not matched to a gene: 8. The CDR3 runs to 17 residues. Looked up from germline, CDR1 is MNHEY and CDR2 is SMNVEV (reference sequence). Here the CDR3 reads CASSLKGDRRTYNEQFF. The CDR3 DNA is TGTGCCAGCAGTTTAAAGGGGGACAGGCGCACCTACAATGAGCAGTTCTTC.

V and J are TRBV3-1 (or the pseudogene TRBV3-2) and TRBJ2-7; 8 nucleotides align to TRBD2. V was pared by 0 bases and J by 6 bases, with 13 bases of the junction left unmatched. The CDR3 extends over 17 amino acids. Germline assignment: CDR1 LGHDT and CDR2 YNNKEL (reference sequence). The CDR3 coding sequence is TGTGCCAGCAGCCAAGAGGGGGTAGCGGGGCCTCTGGGCGAGCAGTACTTC. Translation gives CASSQEGVAGPLGEQYF.

This chain joins TRBV4-2 and TRBJ2-1; 14 bases align to TRBD2. Germline assignment: CDR1 LGHNA and CDR2 YNFKEQ. The V and J ends lost 4 bases and 9 bases, in that order; junction bases with no gene match: 8. This CDR3 has 16 residues. CDR3 amino acids: CASSPTTSGRVIEQFF. The CDR3 DNA reads TGTGCCAGCAGCCCTACGACTAGCGGGAGGGTTATTGAGCAGTTCTTC.

This chain joins TRBV3-1 (or the pseudogene TRBV3-2) and TRBJ1-4; no reliable D call. Germline CDR1 is LGHDT and CDR2 is YNNKEL (reference sequence). V was clipped by 2 bases and J by 1 base, with 11 bases between them. The length of the CDR3 is 16 residues. CDR3 in amino acids: CASSQRQAGTNEKLFF. The CDR3 DNA is TGTGCCAGCAGCCAACGGCAGGCGGGAACTAATGAAAAACTGTTTTTT.

This rearrangement joins TRBV24-1 to TRBJ2-5; D is possibly TRBD2 (6 bases). The CDR3 consists of 16 residues. Per germline, CDR1 KGHDR and CDR2 SFDVKD. Trimming pared 6 bases from V and 2 bases from J, leaving 18 bases between. CDR3 sequence: CATSSTGTPEQETQYF. In DNA form, the CDR3 reads TGTGCCACCAGTTCTACCGGGACTCCAGAACAAGAGACCCAGTACTTC.

The chain carries TRBV5-1 and TRBJ2-2; 10 positions match TRBD2. The CDR3 runs 16 residues. Germline lookup yields CDR1 SGHRS and CDR2 YFSETQ. Trimming removed 4 bases from V and 0 bases from J; junction bases left unmatched: 3. The chain's CDR3 is CASSASGRANTGELFF. The CDR3 DNA follows: TGCGCCAGCAGCGCAAGCGGGAGGGCGAACACCGGGGAGCTGTTTTTT.

The rearrangement links TRBV28 to TRBJ2-5; 7 bases are a match to TRBD1. This CDR3 is 12 amino acids long. Germline-derived CDR1 and CDR2 are MDHEN and SYDVKM. CDR3 in DNA: TGTGGGTCAGGGCAGGGGGAAGAGACCCAGTACTTC. Amino acid sequence: CGSGQGEETQYF.

The chain uses TRBV11-3 and TRBJ2-2; TRBD1 agrees at 7 bases. Germline loops: CDR1 SGHNT, CDR2 YENEEA. The CDR3 is 14 residues long. The ends lost 2 bases at V and 6 bases at J; junction bases unmatched: 3. CDR3 sequence reads: CASSLLTGSGELFF. CDR3 nucleotide sequence: TGTGCCAGCAGCTTATTGACAGGGTCCGGGGAGCTGTTTTTT.

The V and J genes are TRBV6-5 and TRBJ1-2; the match to TRBD1 covers 8 bases. The germline gives CDR1 MNHEY, CDR2 SVGAGI. The CDR3 totals 14 residues. The J segment lost 6 bases and the V segment lost 6 bases, leaving 9 bases of the junction unmatched. The CDR3 protein is CASRKDRENDGYTF. The CDR3, as DNA: TGTGCCAGCAGAAAGGACAGGGAGAATGATGGCTACACCTTC.

This chain links TRBV5-6 with TRBJ2-3; 12 bases line up with TRBD2. CDR1 is SGHDT, CDR2 YYEEEE, per germline. The CDR3 is made up of 16 amino acids. Losses at the gene ends were 0 bases for V and 6 bases for J; bases not matched to a gene: 5. The CDR3 bases are TGTGCCAGCAGCTTGGTGGCTAGCGGGAGGGAGGATACGCAGTATTTT. This encodes CASSLVASGREDTQYF.

The DNA for the CDR3 is TGTGCCAGCAGCTTAGTGGACAGGCACCACGAGCAGTACTTC. Encoded protein: CASSLVDRHHEQYF. The chain links TRBV7-2 to TRBJ2-7, with TRBD1 matching 7 bases. Germline CDR1 and CDR2: SGHTA and FQGNSA. The CDR3 runs 14 residues. After removal of 1 base from V and 5 bases from J, the junction contained 5 bases not matched to a gene.

The rearrangement uses TRBV5-1 and TRBJ1-1, with 10 bases identical to TRBD1. The CDR3 consists of 17 residues. Germline values: CDR1 SGHRS, CDR2 YFSETQ. V was clipped by 3 bases and J by 0 bases; unmatched bases: 8. The CDR3 spells CASSSRDRGPLNTEAFF. CDR3 sequence (DNA): TGCGCCAGCAGCTCCCGGGACAGGGGCCCACTGAACACTGAAGCTTTCTTT.

The J gene is TRBJ2-1, the V gene TRBV18; 8 nucleotides line up with TRBD2. The CDR3 contains 15 residues. Germline V gene sequence: CDR1 KGHSH, CDR2 LQKENI. V shed 2 bases and J 5 bases; nucleotides not matched to a gene: 5. Written as DNA, the CDR3 is TGTGCCAGCTCACCAGGGACTAGTGGGAACAATGAGCAGTTCTTC. It codes for CASSPGTSGNNEQFF.

This clone was observed a single time. The chain recombines TRBV7-3 with TRBJ2-3; 12 nucleotides match TRBD2. This CDR3 has 15 amino acids. V trimming: 5 bases; J trimming: 5 bases; junction bases outside the gene matches: 5. Germline V gene lookup returns CDR1 SGHTA and CDR2 FQGTGA. CDR3: CASSETSGSGDTQYF. Here the CDR3 DNA reads TGTGCCAGCAGCGAGACTAGCGGGAGTGGAGATACGCAGTATTTT.

The gene calls are TRBV7-2 and TRBJ2-5, with 12 bases aligning to TRBD2. CDR1 and CDR2 (germline): SGHTA, FQGNSA. The CDR3 contains 16 residues. The trim removed 5 bases at V and 4 bases at J, leaving 8 bases unmatched. This CDR3 is CASSGEPGLAGETQYF. The CDR3 DNA follows: TGTGCCAGCAGCGGGGAGCCGGGACTAGCGGGAGAGACCCAGTACTTC.

This clone has at least ten counts. This sequence joins TRBV5-1 and TRBJ2-3, with TRBD1 matching over 10 bases. Trimming cost V 4 bases and J 0 bases; bases outside gene matches: 5. The V gene's germline CDR1 is SGHRS and CDR2 YFSETQ. The CDR3 loop spans 16 amino acids. CDR3 coding DNA: TGCGCCAGCAGCCTGGGGACAGGGGAAAGCACAGATACGCAGTATTTT. Protein sequence: CASSLGTGESTDTQYF.

This chain joins TRBV19 and TRBJ2-7; a weak D match, TRBD1 (6 bases). Germline loops: CDR1 LNHDA, CDR2 SQIVND (reference sequence). The CDR3 spans 15 residues. The V end was cut by 1 base, the J end by 2 bases, with 12 bases between. CDR3 DNA: TGTGCCAGTAGTATAGCTAACAGGGAAACCTACGAGCAGTACTTC. Translation gives CASSIANRETYEQYF. The full variable domain, rest sourced from reference TRBV19 and TRBJ2-7, is DGGITQSPKYLFRKEGQNVTLSCEQNLNHDAMYWYRQDPGQGLRLIYYSQIVNDFQKGDIAEGYSVSREKKESFPLTVTSAQKNPTAFYLCASSIANRETYEQYFGPGTRLTVT.

The chain employs TRBV20-1 and TRBJ1-5; the D gene is possibly TRBD1 (6 bases). The CDR3 spans 14 residues. Trimming pared 3 bases from V and 3 bases from J, leaving 12 bases between. The V gene's germline CDR1 is DFQATT and CDR2 SNEGSKA (reference sequence). This CDR3 reads CSASLGQNNQPQHF. DNA for the CDR3: TGCAGTGCTAGTTTAGGACAGAACAATCAGCCCCAGCATTTT.

The chain carries TRBV7-8 and TRBJ1-1, with a tentative D call TRBD1 (6 bases). Trimming pared 1 base from V and 6 bases from J, leaving 12 bases between. The germline CDR1 and CDR2 sequences are SGHVS and FQNEAQ. This CDR3 has 14 residues. The CDR3 DNA sequence: TGTGCCAGCAGCTTAGGAGGGGGTTGGGCTGAAGCTTTCTTT. It is translated as CASSLGGGWAEAFF. Looking up the rest from reference TRBV7-8 and TRBJ1-1 gives the full variable domain: GAGVSQSPRYKVAKRGQDVALRCDPISGHVSLFWYQQALGQGPEFLTYFQNEAQLDKSGLPSDRFFAERPEGSVSTLKIQRTQQEDSAVYLCASSLGGGWAEAFFGQGTRLTVV.

CDR3 residues: CASSVAGGETQYF. CDR3 nucleotides: TGCGCCAGCAGTGTAGCGGGAGGGGAGACCCAGTACTTC. The V gene is TRBV10-1, the J gene TRBJ2-5, with TRBD2 matching 11 bases. This CDR3 has 13 amino acids. Germline-derived CDR1 and CDR2 are WNHNN and SYGVQD (reference sequence). J lost 5 bases, V lost 4 bases, and 0 bases had no gene match.

This rearrangement joins TRBV5-5 to TRBJ2-5; TRBD1 matches at 8 bases. The length of the CDR3 is 15 residues. The ends lost 1 base at V and 3 bases at J; junction bases unmatched: 5. From germline, CDR1 is SGHKS and CDR2 YYEKEE (reference sequence). The CDR3 loop reads CASSLRDRPKETQYF. The CDR3 DNA is TGTGCCAGCAGCTTGAGGGACAGGCCCAAAGAGACCCAGTACTTC.

This chain joins TRBV9 and TRBJ2-1; D unresolved. Between the trimmed V and J ends, which lost 1 base and 7 bases, there was a span of 24 bases. Germline-derived CDR1 and CDR2 are SGDLS and YYNGEE. This CDR3 spans 18 amino acids. The CDR3 bases are TGTGCCAGCAGCGTATTCCCAGCGTCTAGGTCTTTTATGAATGAGCAGTTCTTC. Encoded protein: CASSVFPASRSFMNEQFF.

The chain joins TRBV28 to TRBJ2-1; possibly TRBD2 for D (5 bases). The ends were cut back, 5 bases at V and 2 bases at J, with 10 bases in the middle. The germline V gene has CDR1 MDHEN and CDR2 SYDVKM. The CDR3 contains 14 residues. This CDR3 is CASSPAGTYNEQFF. CDR3 nucleotides: TGTGCCAGCAGTCCGGCCGGGACCTACAATGAGCAGTTCTTC.

The chain uses TRBV19 and TRBJ1-6; TRBD1 might be the D (5 bases). The CDR3 contains 14 residues. Trimming took off 3 bases at V and 8 bases at J, with 11 bases between the two ends. Germline-derived CDR1 and CDR2 are LNHDA and SQIVND (reference sequence). The CDR3 sequence: CASSIRGSDSPLHF. The CDR3 coding sequence is TGTGCCAGTAGTATTCGGGGGTCGGATTCACCCCTCCACTTT.

The CDR3 spells CASSLGQGNEQYF. CDR3 nucleotides: TGCGCCAGCAGCTTGGGACAGGGCAACGAGCAGTACTTC. This chain connects TRBV5-1 to TRBJ2-7; 7 bases are shared with TRBD1. Germline trimming cut 0 bases from V and 5 bases from J; bases unmatched to any gene: 2. CDR3 length: 13 amino acids. Per the germline V gene, CDR1 is SGHRS and CDR2 is YFSETQ.

The chain has TRBV7-9 and TRBJ2-2; 12 bases are shared with TRBD2. V lost 1 base to trimming and J lost 7 bases; unmatched junction nucleotides: 7. The CDR3 spans 17 residues. Germline CDR1 and CDR2: SEHNR and FQNEAQ (reference sequence). The CDR3 reads CASSLVATSGSSGELFF. CDR3 bases: TGTGCCAGCAGCTTAGTAGCGACTAGCGGGAGTAGCGGGGAGCTGTTTTTT. Complete variable domain (other parts from reference TRBV7-9 and TRBJ2-2): DTGVSQNPRHKITKRGQNVTFRCDPISEHNRLYWYRQTLGQGPEFLTYFQNEAQLEKSRLLSDRFSAERPKGSFSTLEIQRTEQGDSAMYLCASSLVATSGSSGELFFGEGSRLTVL.